These T cell receptor beta chains were read from a single sample in a study of neoadjuvant anti-PD-1 for oral cavity cancer. Assay used: immunoSEQ multiplex PCR; TCRdb lists only in-frame clones, some missing. The table includes approximately 17,000 clones, around two thirds detected once. The sample here was PBMCs, taken before nivolumab (anti-PD-1) treatment. These receptors originate from a person aged 35 to 85 with oral cavity squamous cell carcinoma. CDR3s include the opening cysteine and the closing phenylalanine or tryptophan. The D gene is left open where the match is weak. Only part of the rows carry a size: once, few, many, or a class if the clone is expanded.

abundance	d_gene	v_gene	j_gene	CDR3nt	CDR3aa
NA	NA	TRBV5-6	TRBJ1-2	TGTGCCAGCTTGGAGGGCGGAAACTCTAACTATGGCTACACCTTC	CASLEGGNSNYGYTF
NA	NA	TRBV11-3	TRBJ2-1	TGTGCCAGCAGCTTAGTTTTGACAGCAGAGCAGTTCTTC	CASSLVLTAEQFF
NA	TRBD1	TRBV4-1	TRBJ2-3	TGCGCCAGCAGACCTGGACAGGGTCGCACAGATACGCAGTATTTT	CASRPGQGRTDTQYF
NA	NA	TRBV29-1	TRBJ2-1	TGCAGCGTTGGAGGGACTCCGAGCTCCTACAATGAGCAGTTCTTC	CSVGGTPSSYNEQFF
NA	TRBD1	TRBV30	TRBJ1-1	TGTGCCTGGAGTGCCCGGGGGTCTGGACAGGGGCGAATGGGCACTGAAGCTTTCTTT	CAWSARGSGQGRMGTEAFF
NA	TRBD2	TRBV4-1	TRBJ2-3	TGCGCCAGCAGCCAAGATCTCGGGACTAGCGGGAGGGCCGTTCCAGATACGCAGTATTTT	CASSQDLGTSGRAVPDTQYF
NA	TRBD1	TRBV19	TRBJ2-3	TGTGCCAGTAGTCCCCGACAGGGGGCAAAAGATACGCAGTATTTT	CASSPRQGAKDTQYF
NA	NA	TRBV10-3	TRBJ2-6	TGTGCCATCGGGCAGTCGAGCTCTGGGGCCAACGTCCTGACTTTC	CAIGQSSSGANVLTF
NA	NA	TRBV28	TRBJ1-1	TGTGCCAGCAACGGTCTGAACACTGAAGCTTTCTTT	CASNGLNTEAFF
NA	NA	TRBV19	TRBJ2-5	TGTGCCAGTAGTATGATGGGGGCGACGGGGGAGACCCAGTACTTC	CASSMMGATGETQYF
few	NA	TRBV19	TRBJ1-4	TGTGCCAGTAGTAGCCCCAGGAGCGCAACTAATGAAAAACTGTTTTTT	CASSSPRSATNEKLFF
few	NA	TRBV5-1	TRBJ2-3	TGCGCCAGCAGCTCGGACGGCCCTACGGGGACCGGACCCACAGATACGCAGTATTTT	CASSSDGPTGTGPTDTQYF
NA	NA	TRBV9	TRBJ1-1	TGTGCCAGCAGCGTACAGATGAACACTGAAGCTTTCTTT	CASSVQMNTEAFF
NA	NA	TRBV9	TRBJ2-7	TGTGCCAGCAGCCCCCGAACAGGCCCCTCCTACGAGCAGTACTTC	CASSPRTGPSYEQYF
few	NA	TRBV9	TRBJ1-4	TGTGCCAGCAGCGTAGGGCCAGGGATGGATGAAAAACTGTTTTTT	CASSVGPGMDEKLFF